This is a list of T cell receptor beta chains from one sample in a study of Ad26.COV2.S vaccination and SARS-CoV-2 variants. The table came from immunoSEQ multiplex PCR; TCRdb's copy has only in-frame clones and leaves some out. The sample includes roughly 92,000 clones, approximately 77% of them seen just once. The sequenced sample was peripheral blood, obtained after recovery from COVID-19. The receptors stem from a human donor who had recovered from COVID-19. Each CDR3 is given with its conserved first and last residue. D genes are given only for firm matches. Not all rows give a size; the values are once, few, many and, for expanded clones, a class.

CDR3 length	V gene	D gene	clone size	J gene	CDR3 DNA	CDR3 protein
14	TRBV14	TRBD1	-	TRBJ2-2	TGTGCCAGCAGCCCCAGGACAGGGACCGGGGAGCTGTTTTTT	CASSPRTGTGELFF
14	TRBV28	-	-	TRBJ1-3	TGTGCCAGCAGTACGACAGCCAGATTAAGCACCATATATTTT	CASSTTARLSTIYF
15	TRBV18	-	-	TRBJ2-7	TGTGCCAGCTCACCTTCCGGACTGAATACCTACGAGCAGTACTTC	CASSPSGLNTYEQYF
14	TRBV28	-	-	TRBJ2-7	TGTGCCAGCACCCCCCTCATTAGATCCTACGAGCAGTACTTC	CASTPLIRSYEQYF
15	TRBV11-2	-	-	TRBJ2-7	TGTGCCAGCAGTGGACTGAAAGGGTTGACCTACGAGCAGTACTTC	CASSGLKGLTYEQYF
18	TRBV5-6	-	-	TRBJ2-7	TGTGCCAGCAGCCCGGGTGGGGTTCCGGCTTACTACTCCTACGAGCAGTACTTC	CASSPGGVPAYYSYEQYF
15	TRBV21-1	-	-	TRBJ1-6	TGTGCCAGCAGCATAGTTGACAGGGGAGATTCACCCCTCCACTTT	CASSIVDRGDSPLHF
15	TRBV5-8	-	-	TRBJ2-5	TGTGCCAGCAGCTTGGTCGGGGGCGACCAAGAGACCCAGTACTTC	CASSLVGGDQETQYF
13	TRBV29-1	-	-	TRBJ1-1	TGCAGCGTTGAACGGGGAGGGGCCACTGAAGCTTTCTTT	CSVERGGATEAFF
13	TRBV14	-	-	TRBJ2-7	TGTGCCAGCAGCCAAGATACGACTAACGAGCAGTACTTC	CASSQDTTNEQYF
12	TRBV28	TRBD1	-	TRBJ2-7	TGTGCCAGCAGATCGGGACAGGGGGAGCAGTACTTC	CASRSGQGEQYF
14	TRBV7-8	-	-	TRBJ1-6	TGTGCCAGCACACGGCGGGGTCAGAATTCACCCCTCCACTTT	CASTRRGQNSPLHF
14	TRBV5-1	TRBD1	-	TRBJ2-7	TGCGCCAGCAGGTCGGGACAGGTTCGTCACGAGCAGTACTTC	CASRSGQVRHEQYF
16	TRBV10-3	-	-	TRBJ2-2	TGTGCCATCGCCATTTCAGGGGCATCGAACACCGGGGAGCTGTTTTTT	CAIAISGASNTGELFF
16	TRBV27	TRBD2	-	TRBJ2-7	TGTGCCAGCAGTATTCTAGCGGGAGGTCCCTCCTACGAGCAGTACTTC	CASSILAGGPSYEQYF
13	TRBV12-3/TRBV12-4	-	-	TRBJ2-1	TGTGCCAGCAGTGCGAGGACCCACAATGAGCAGTTCTTC	CASSARTHNEQFF
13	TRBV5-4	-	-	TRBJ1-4	TGTGCCAGCAGCTTGGCACTTAATGAAAAACTGTTTTTT	CASSLALNEKLFF
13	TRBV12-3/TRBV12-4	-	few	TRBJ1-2	TGTGCCAGCAGTCTTATAGCTAACTATGGCTACACCTTC	CASSLIANYGYTF
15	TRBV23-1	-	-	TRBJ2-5	TGCGCCAGCAGTCAATCAGACAGAACCCAAGAGACCCAGTACTTC	CASSQSDRTQETQYF
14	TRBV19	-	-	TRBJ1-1	TGTGCCAGTAGTATTCTCGGGGCCTGGACTGAAGCTTTCTTT	CASSILGAWTEAFF
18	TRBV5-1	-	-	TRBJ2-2	TGCGCCAGCAGCTTCGCAGATACAGGCCTAACATTTGGCGGGGAGCTGTTTTTT	CASSFADTGLTFGGELFF
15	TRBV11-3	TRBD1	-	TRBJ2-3	TGTGCCAGCAGCTTAGGAGGGACAGCCACAGATACGCAGTATTTT	CASSLGGTATDTQYF
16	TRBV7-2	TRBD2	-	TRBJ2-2	TGTGCCAGCAGCTTAGTGGGCGGGGGGCGACTCGGGGAGCTGTTTTTT	CASSLVGGGRLGELFF
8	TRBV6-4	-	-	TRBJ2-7	TGTGCCAGCCTGAGCAGGTACTTC	CASLSRYF